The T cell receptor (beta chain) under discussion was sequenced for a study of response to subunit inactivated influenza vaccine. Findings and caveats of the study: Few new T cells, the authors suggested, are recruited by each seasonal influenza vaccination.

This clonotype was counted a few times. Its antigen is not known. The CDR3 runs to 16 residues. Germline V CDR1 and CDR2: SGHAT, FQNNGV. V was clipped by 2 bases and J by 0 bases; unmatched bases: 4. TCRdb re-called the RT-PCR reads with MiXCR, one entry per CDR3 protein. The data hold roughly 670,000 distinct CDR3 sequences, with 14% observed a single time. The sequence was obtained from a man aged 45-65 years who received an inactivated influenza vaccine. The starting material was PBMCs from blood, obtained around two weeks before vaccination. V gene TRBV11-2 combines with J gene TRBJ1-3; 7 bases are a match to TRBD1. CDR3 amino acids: CASSLSQGGSGNTIYF. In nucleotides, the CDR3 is TGTGCCAGCAGCTTAAGCCAGGGGGGCTCTGGAAACACCATATATTTT.